This T cell receptor beta chain originates from a study of T cells after yellow fever vaccination. Across the study: Fractions low in cell number were prepared with SMART-Seq v4 Ultra Low Input.

TCRdb reprocessed the 5' RACE reads with MiXCR, giving one entry per CDR3 protein. Here the sample spans hundreds of thousands of distinct CDR3 sequences, less than 20% being singletons. CDR3 length equals 16 residues. Unmatched junction bases numbered 10, after V lost 2 bases and J lost 5 bases. Per germline, CDR1 MNHNS and CDR2 SASEGT. The chain has TRBV6-1 and TRBJ2-3; 7 bases line up with TRBD2. The sample was PBMCs, taken 15 days after the yellow fever booster vaccination. The clonotype was recovered from a young man who received the YFV17D yellow fever vaccine. For the CDR3, the DNA is TGTGCCAGCAGTGAATCTTCGGCTAGCGGTATAGATACGCAGTATTTT. This gives the protein CASSESSASGIDTQYF.